Listed here is a single T cell receptor (beta chain). This clone was found a few times. No cognate antigen has been identified for it. Per-base quality was not reported, and no clone a single base away is much larger than it. TCRbeta CDR3 regions were amplified from genomic DNA by means of the immunoSEQ Assay, a bias-controlled multiplex PCR. Turning to the authors' computational methods: The number of nucleated cells in each sample was estimated from the amplification of reference gene primers within the assay. To quantify the absolute abundance of each unique TCRbeta CDR3 rearrangement, sequence reads were collapsed and filtered. Productive Simpson clonality was computed per sample as the square root of Simpson's diversity index over productive rearrangements. TCRdb provides this immuneACCESS table in a form limited to in-frame rearrangements. Some clones are lacking; in checked studies, under half of them reflect an unresolved V gene, and why the rest are absent is not known. The V and J calls and clone size are taken from that table; D and trimming were inferred from the DNA. Within this sample are over 250,000 clones, with about nine tenths of them counted one time only. The ten largest account for more than 1.5% of the sample.

This sample was included in a study of blood T cell repertoires in COVID-19 (dated by TCRdb to the early 2020s). For the wider study: Samples from collaborators originated in the United States, Italy and Spain and spanned both the acute and convalescent phases of COVID-19. The material from the prospective study consisted of cDNA or gDNA derived from T cells, B-cell-depleted T cells, or PBMCs. The dataset comprised deeply sampled blood TCRbeta repertoires from subjects exposed to, actively infected with, or recovered from COVID-19. The repertoires were released in a freely available public database intended as a resource for research on the immune response to SARS-CoV-2. The samples were drawn from two sources: the first 160 participants of the ongoing ImmuneRACE study, and 950 to 1,500 subjects contributed by 6 global collaborators. A de-identified subject ID, COVID-19 status, age in years and sex were almost always included in the sample metadata. Where available, HLA class I and class II types were obtained from metadata supplied by the sample provider rather than from assay-based typing.

Participants in the prospective study were enrolled through a virtual design, were aged about 18 to 100 years, and lived in roughly 24 United States geographic areas. Cohort assignment in the prospective study relied on participant-reported clinical history from a screening survey and a study questionnaire. Recovered participants in ImmuneRACE Cohort 3 were defined by two consecutive negative NP/OP PCR tests, clearance by a healthcare professional, or resolution of symptoms. Mobile phlebotomists in the prospective study collected whole blood, serum and a nasopharyngeal or oropharyngeal swab from every participant. Participants in the prospective study had the option to provide additional blood draws and questionnaires over an approximately 2-month period. Before DNA extraction, blood samples from the prospective study were shipped at room temperature or frozen. From the cysteine through the phenylalanine, the CDR3 covers 16 amino acids. CDR3 DNA only is kept here, 48 bases in frame from base 1. Taken from the germline V gene (reference sequence), the CDR1 and CDR2 loops are LGHDT and YNNKEL. Compared with germline, V lacks 6 bases and J lacks 2 bases; bases without a gene match: 9.

What the study reported, not specific to this receptor: The amount of clinical and demographic metadata varied by source and participant and was provided uncurated.

The sequencing sample was made of PBMCs or T cells enriched from blood (not recorded which). The origin of this receptor is a woman aged 55-69 years who had recovered from COVID-19. This sequence uses TRBV3-1 (or the pseudogene TRBV3-2) and TRBJ2-1; TRBD2 matches 8 bases in the middle. The CDR3 is CASRHRSGGAYNEQFF. The nucleotides read TGTGCCAGCAGACACAGAAGCGGGGGTGCCTACAATGAGCAGTTCTTC.